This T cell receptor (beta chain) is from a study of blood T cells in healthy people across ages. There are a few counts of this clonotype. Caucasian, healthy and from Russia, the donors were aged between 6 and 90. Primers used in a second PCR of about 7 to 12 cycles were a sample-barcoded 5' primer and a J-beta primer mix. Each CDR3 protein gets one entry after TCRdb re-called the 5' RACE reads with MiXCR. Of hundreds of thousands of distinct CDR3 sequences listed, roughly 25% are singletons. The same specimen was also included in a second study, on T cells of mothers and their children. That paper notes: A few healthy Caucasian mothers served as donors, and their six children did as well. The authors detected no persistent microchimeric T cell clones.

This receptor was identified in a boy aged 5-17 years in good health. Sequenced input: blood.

The CDR3 DNA reads as TGTGCCATCGCAGACAGGGTTACCGGGGAGCTGTTTTTT. Amino acids: CAIADRVTGELFF. The chain couples TRBV10-3 to TRBJ2-2, with 7 bases that match TRBD1. The J segment lost 5 bases and the V segment lost 8 bases, leaving 5 bases of the junction unmatched. The germline gives CDR1 ENHRY, CDR2 SYGVKD. The CDR3 runs to 13 residues.